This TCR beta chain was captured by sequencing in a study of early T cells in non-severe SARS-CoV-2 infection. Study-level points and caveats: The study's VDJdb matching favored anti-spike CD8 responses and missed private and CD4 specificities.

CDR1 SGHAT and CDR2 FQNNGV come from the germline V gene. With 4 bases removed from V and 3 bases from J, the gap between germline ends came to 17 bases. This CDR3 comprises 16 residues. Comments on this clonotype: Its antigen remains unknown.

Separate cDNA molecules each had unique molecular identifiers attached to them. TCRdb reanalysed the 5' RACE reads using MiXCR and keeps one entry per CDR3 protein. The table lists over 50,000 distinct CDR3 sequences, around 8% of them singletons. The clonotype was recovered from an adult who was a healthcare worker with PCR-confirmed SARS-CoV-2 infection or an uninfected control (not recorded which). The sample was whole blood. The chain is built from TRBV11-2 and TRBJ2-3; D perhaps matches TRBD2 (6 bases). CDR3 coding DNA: TGTGCCAGCAGCTCCTCCTGGGGACTTGAGACAGATACGCAGTATTTT. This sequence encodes CASSSSWGLETDTQYF. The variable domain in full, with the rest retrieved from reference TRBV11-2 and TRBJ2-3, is EAGVAQSPRYKIIEKRQSVAFWCNPISGHATLYWYQQILGQGPKLLIQFQNNGVVDDSQLPKDRFSAERLKGVDSTLKIQPAKLEDSAVYLCASSSSWGLETDTQYFGPGTRLTVL.